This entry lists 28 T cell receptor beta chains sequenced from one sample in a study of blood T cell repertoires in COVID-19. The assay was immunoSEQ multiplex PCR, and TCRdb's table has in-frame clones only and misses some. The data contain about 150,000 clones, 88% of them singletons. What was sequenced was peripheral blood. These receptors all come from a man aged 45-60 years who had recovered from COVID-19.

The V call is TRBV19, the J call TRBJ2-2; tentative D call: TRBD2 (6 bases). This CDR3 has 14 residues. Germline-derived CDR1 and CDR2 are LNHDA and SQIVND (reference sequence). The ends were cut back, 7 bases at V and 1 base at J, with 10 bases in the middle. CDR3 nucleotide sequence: TGTGCCAGTAAACGGGACTTGAACACCGGGGAGCTGTTTTTT. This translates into CASKRDLNTGELFF. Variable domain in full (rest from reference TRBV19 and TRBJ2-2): DGGITQSPKYLFRKEGQNVTLSCEQNLNHDAMYWYRQDPGQGLRLIYYSQIVNDFQKGDIAEGYSVSREKKESFPLTVTSAQKNPTAFYLCASKRDLNTGELFFGEGSRLTVL.

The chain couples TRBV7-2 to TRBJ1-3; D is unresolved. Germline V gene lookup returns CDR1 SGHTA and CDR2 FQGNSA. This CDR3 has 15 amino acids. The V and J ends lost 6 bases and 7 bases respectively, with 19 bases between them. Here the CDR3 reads CASSPNGVRGNTIYF. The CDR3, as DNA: TGTGCCAGCAGTCCAAATGGGGTTCGCGGGAACACCATATATTTT. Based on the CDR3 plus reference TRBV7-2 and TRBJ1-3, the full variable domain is GAGVSQSPSNKVTEKGKDVELRCDPISGHTALYWYRQSLGQGLEFLIYFQGNSAPDKSGLPSDRFSAERTGGSVSTLTIQRTQQEDSAVYLCASSPNGVRGNTIYFGEGSWLTVV.

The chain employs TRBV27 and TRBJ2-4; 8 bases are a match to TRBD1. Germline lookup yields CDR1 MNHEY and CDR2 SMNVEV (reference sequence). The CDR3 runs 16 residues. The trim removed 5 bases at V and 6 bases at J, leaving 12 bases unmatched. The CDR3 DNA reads TGTGCCAGCAGTACAAGGGGGCTGACAGGGGTAAACATTCAGTACTTC. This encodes CASSTRGLTGVNIQYF.

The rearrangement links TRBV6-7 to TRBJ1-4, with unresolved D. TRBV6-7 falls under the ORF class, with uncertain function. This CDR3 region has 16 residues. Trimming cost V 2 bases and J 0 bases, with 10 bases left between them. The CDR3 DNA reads TGTGCCAGCAGTTACCCGAGGGTAACAACTAATGAAAAACTGTTTTTT. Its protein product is CASSYPRVTTNEKLFF.

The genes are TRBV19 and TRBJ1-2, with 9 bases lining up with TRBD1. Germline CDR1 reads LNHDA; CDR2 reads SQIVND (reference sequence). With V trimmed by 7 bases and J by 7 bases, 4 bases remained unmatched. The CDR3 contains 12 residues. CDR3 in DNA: TGTGCCAGTACCAAGGACAGGGGTGGCTACACCTTC. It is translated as CASTKDRGGYTF.

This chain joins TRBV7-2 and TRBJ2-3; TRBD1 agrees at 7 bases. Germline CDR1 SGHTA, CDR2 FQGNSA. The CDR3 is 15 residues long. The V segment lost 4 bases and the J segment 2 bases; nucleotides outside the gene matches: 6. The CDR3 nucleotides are TGTGCCAGCAGCTACCAGGGACAGCCCACAGATACGCAGTATTTT. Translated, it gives CASSYQGQPTDTQYF.

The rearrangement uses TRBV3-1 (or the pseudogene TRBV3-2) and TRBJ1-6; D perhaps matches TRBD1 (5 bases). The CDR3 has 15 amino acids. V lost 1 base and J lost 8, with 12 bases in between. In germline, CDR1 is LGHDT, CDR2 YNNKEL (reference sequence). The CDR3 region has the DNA TGTGCCAGCAGCCAAGTCAGGGCGGGGGATTCACCCCTCCACTTT. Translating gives CASSQVRAGDSPLHF.

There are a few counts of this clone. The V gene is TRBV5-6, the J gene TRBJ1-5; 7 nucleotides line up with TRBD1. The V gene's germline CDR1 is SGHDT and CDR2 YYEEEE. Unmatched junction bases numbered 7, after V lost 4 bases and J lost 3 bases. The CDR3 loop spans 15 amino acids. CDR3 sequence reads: CASSTTGSPNQPQHF. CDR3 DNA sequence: TGTGCCAGCAGCACGACAGGGTCCCCCAATCAGCCCCAGCATTTT.

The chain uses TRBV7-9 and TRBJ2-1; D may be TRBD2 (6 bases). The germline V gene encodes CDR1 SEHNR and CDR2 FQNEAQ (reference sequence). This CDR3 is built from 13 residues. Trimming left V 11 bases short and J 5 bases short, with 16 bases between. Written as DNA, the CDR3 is TGTGCCGGGGGAGCGGGCTCGAACAATGAGCAGTTCTTC. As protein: CAGGAGSNNEQFF.

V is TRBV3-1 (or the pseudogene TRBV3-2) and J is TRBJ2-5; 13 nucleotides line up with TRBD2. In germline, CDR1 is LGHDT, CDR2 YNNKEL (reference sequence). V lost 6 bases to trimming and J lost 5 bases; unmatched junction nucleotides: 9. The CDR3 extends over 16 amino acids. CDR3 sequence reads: CASRPGTSGNFETQYF. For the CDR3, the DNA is TGTGCCAGCAGACCCGGGACTAGCGGGAACTTCGAGACCCAGTACTTC.

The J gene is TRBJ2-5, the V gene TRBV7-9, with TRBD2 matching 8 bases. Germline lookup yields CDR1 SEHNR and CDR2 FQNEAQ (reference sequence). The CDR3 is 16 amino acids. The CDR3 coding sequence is TGTGCGACCACACCTGCGGCGGGAGGCCCCCAAGAGACCCAGTACTTC. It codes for CATTPAAGGPQETQYF.

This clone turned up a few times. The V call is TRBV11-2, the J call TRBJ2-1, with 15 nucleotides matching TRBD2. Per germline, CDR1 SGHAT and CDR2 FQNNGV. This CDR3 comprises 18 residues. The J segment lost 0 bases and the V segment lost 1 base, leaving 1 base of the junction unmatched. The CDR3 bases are TGTGCCAGCAGCTTAGGGACTAGCGGGGGGGCCTCCTACAATGAGCAGTTCTTC. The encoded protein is CASSLGTSGGASYNEQFF.

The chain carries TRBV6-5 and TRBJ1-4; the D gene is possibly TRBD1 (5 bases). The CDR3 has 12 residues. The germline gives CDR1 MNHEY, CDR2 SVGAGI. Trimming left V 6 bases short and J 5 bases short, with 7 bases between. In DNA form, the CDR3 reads TGTGCCAGCAGCGGGGGGAATGAAAAACTGTTTTTT. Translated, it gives CASSGGNEKLFF.

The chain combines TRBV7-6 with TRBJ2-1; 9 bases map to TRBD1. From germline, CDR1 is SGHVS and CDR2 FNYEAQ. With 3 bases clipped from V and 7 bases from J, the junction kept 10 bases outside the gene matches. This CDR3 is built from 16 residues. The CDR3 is CASSFQDRGVGNEQFF. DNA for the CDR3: TGTGCCAGCAGCTTCCAAGACAGGGGGGTCGGAAATGAGCAGTTCTTC.

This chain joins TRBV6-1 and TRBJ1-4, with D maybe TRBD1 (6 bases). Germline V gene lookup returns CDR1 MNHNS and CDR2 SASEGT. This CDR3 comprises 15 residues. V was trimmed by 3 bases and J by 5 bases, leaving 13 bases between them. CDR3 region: CASSDVPQGNEKLFF. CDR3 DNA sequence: TGTGCCAGCAGTGATGTGCCACAGGGCAATGAAAAACTGTTTTTT.

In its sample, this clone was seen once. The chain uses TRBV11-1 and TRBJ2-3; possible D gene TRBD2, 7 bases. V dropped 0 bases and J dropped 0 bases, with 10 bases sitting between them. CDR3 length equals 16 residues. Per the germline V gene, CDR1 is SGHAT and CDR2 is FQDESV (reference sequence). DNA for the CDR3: TGTGCCAGCAGCTTAGCGGCGGGGGCAAGCACAGATACGCAGTATTTT. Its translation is CASSLAAGASTDTQYF. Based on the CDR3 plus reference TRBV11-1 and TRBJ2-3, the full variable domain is EAEVAQSPRYKITEKSQAVAFWCDPISGHATLYWYRQILGQGPELLVQFQDESVVDDSQLPKDRFSAERLKGVDSTLKIQPAELGDSAMYLCASSLAAGASTDTQYFGPGTRLTVL.

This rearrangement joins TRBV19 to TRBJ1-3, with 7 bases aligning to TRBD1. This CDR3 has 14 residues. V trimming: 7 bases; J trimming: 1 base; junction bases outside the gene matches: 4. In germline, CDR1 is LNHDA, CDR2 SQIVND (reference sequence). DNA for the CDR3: TGTGCCAGTACCCCGGACAGGTCTGGAAACACCATATATTTT. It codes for CASTPDRSGNTIYF.

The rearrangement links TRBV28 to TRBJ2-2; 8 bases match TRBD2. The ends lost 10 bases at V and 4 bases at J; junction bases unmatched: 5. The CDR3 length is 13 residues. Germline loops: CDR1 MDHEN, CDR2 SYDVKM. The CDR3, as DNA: TGTGCCACCGGGGGGGAACTCACCGGGGAGCTGTTTTTT. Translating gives CATGGELTGELFF.

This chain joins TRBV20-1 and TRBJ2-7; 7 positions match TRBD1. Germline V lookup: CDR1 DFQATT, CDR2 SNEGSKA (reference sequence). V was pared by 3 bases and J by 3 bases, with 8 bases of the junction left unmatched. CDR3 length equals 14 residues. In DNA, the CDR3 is TGCAGTGCTAGTCGCCGGACAGGAATCTACGAGCAGTACTTC. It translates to CSASRRTGIYEQYF.

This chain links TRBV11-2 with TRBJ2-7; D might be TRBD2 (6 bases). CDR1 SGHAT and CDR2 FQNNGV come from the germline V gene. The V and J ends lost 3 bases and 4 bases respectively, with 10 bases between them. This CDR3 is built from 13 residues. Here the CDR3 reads CASSLGLRYEQYF. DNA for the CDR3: TGTGCCAGCAGCTTGGGACTCCGGTACGAGCAGTACTTC.

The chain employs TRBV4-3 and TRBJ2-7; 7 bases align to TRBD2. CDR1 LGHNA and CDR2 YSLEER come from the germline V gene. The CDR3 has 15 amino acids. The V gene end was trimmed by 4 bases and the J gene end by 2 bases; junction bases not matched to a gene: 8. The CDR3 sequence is CASSPPRGRTYEQYF. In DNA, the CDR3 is TGCGCCAGCAGCCCCCCGCGGGGGAGGACCTACGAGCAGTACTTC.

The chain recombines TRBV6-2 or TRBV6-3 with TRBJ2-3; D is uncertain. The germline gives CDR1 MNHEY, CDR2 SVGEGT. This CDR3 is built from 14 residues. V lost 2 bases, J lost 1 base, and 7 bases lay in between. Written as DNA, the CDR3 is TGTGCCAGCAGTTACCCGAGGCGCACAGATACGCAGTATTTT. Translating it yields CASSYPRRTDTQYF.

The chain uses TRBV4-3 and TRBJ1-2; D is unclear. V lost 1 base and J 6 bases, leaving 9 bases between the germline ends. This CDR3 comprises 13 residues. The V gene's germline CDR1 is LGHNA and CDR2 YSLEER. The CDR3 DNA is TGCGCCAGCAGCCAAGTGTACGGGGATGGCTACACCTTC. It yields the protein CASSQVYGDGYTF.

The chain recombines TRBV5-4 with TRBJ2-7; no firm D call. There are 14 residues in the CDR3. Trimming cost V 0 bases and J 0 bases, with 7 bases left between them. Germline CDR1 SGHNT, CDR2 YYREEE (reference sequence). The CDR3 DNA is TGTGCCAGCAGCTTGGCAGGAAACTCCTACGAGCAGTACTTC. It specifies CASSLAGNSYEQYF.

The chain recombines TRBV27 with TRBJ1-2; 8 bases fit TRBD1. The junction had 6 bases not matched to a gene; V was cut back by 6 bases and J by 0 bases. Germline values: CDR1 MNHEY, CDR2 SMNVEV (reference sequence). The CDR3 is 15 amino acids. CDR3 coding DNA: TGTGCCAGCAGGCAGACAGGGGTTACTAACTATGGCTACACCTTC. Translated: CASRQTGVTNYGYTF.

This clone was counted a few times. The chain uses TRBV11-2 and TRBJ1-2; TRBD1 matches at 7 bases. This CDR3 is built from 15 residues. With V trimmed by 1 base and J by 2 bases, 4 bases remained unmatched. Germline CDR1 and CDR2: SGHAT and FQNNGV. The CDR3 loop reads CASSLVAGGNYGYTF. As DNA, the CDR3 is TGTGCCAGCAGCTTAGTGGCAGGGGGAAACTATGGCTACACCTTC.

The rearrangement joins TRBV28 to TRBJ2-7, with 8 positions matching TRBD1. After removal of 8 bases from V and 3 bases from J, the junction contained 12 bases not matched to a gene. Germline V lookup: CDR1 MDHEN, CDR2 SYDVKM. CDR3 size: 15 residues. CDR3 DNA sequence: TGTGCCAGCGCACAAACCGGGACAGGAGTCTACGAGCAGTACTTC. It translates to CASAQTGTGVYEQYF.

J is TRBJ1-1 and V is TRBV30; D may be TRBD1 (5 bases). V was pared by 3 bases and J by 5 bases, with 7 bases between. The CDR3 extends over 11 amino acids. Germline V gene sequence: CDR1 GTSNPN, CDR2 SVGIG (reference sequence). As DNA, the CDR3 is TGTGCCTGGAGACAGGAAACTGAAGCTTTCTTT. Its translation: CAWRQETEAFF.